This T cell receptor (beta chain) was sequenced for a study of technical replicates of blood from a handful of donors. Data came from immunoSEQ multiplex PCR; TCRdb stores just in-frame clones and leaves some out. The sample includes about 88,000 clones, 95% seen only once; the top ten take around 0.3%. The sample comprised T cells isolated from PBMCs. The TCR was taken from a human donor in good health.

Here the CDR3 DNA reads TGTGCCAGCAGCGCCAAACAGGGGGCGCGTAACACCATATATTTT. It yields the protein CASSAKQGARNTIYF. The rearrangement links TRBV9 to TRBJ1-3; 9 bases are shared with TRBD1. The V gene end was trimmed by 3 bases and the J gene end by 7 bases; junction bases not matched to a gene: 8. Germline CDR1 SGDLS, CDR2 YYNGEE. The CDR3 has 15 residues.